This TCR beta chain appears in the sequencing data of a study of response to subunit inactivated influenza vaccine. The study's findings and limits: Each seasonal flu vaccination may recruit only limited new T cells, authors suggested.

This clonotype came up a few times. What it recognizes is unknown. In TCRdb, the RT-PCR reads were re-called with MiXCR into one record per CDR3 protein. The table shows under 200,000 distinct CDR3 sequences, with about 11% occurring only once. Germline CDR1 reads SGHDT; CDR2 reads YYEEEE. V lost 1 base and J lost 7, with 17 bases in between. The CDR3 totals 15 residues. The sequenced sample was non-naive T cells sorted from PBMCs, obtained roughly 46 days after vaccination. The clonotype comes from a man aged 50 or older who received an inactivated influenza vaccine. The chain is built from TRBV5-6 and TRBJ2-5; a weak D match, TRBD1 (5 bases). The CDR3 region is CASSLLGAPSGTQYF. The CDR3 bases are TGTGCCAGCAGCTTGTTAGGGGCCCCTTCGGGGACCCAGTACTTC.